The clone carrying this TCR beta chain came up once. Authors' processing steps: It was from reference gene primer amplification that nucleated cell counts were estimated. Profiling relied on immunoSEQ multiplex PCR, and the TCRdb table lists in-frame clones only, not all of them. That table gives V, J and clone size, and the DNA gave D and trimming. The table shows approximately 51,000 clones, with 87% occurring only once. The sample originates from a study of blood T cell repertoires in COVID-19. This CDR3 spans 16 amino acids. V lost 1 base and J 4 bases, leaving 17 bases between the germline ends. Germline CDR1 reads GTSNPN; CDR2 reads SVGIG (reference sequence).

The V call is TRBV30, the J call TRBJ2-1; D possibly corresponds to TRBD2 (7 bases). The specimen was peripheral blood. The sequence came from a woman aged 80 or older with COVID-19, enrolled during active disease. The CDR3 DNA sequence: TGTGCCTGGAGTGACCTACAGGGAGGGGTTTACAATGAGCAGTTCTTC. Translated: CAWSDLQGGVYNEQFF.